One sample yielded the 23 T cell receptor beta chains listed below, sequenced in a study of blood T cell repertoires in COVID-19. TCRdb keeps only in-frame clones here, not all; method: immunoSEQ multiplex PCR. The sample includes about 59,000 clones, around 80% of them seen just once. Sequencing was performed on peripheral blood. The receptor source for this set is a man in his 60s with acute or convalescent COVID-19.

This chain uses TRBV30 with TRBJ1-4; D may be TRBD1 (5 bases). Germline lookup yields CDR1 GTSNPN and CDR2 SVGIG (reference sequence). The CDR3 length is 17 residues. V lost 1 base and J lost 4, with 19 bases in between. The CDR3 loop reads CAWSGRARRGFNEKLFF. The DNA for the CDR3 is TGTGCCTGGAGTGGTCGGGCGCGAAGGGGCTTTAATGAAAAACTGTTTTTT. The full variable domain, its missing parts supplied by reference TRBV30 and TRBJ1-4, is SQTIHQWPATLVQPVGSPLSLECTVEGTSNPNLYWYRQAAGRGLQLLFYSVGIGQISSEVPQNLSASRPQDRQFILSSKKLLLSDSGFYLCAWSGRARRGFNEKLFFGSGTQLSVL.

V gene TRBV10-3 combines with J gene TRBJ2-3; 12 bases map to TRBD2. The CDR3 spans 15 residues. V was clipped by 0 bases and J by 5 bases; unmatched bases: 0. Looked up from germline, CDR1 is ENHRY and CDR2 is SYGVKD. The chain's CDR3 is CAISESLAGGDTQYF. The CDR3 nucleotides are TGTGCCATCAGTGAGTCACTAGCGGGAGGAGATACGCAGTATTTT.

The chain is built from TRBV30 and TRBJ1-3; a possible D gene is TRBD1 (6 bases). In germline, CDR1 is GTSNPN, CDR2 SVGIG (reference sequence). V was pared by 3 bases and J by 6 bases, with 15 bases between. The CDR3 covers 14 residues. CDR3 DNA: TGTGCCTGGAGCCTCCGGGGGGCGGTAAACACCATATATTTT. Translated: CAWSLRGAVNTIYF.

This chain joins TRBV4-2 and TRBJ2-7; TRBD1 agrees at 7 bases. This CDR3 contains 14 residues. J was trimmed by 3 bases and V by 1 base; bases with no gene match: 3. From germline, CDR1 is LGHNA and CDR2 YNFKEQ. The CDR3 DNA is TGTGCCAGCAGCCAAGGGCAGGGGGACTACGAGCAGTACTTC. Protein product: CASSQGQGDYEQYF.

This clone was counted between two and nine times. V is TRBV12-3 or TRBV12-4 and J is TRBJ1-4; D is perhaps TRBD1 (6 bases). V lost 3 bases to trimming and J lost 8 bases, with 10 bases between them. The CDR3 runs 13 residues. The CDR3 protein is CASSLTGQEKLFF. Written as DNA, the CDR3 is TGTGCCAGCAGTTTGACAGGCCAAGAAAAACTGTTTTTT.

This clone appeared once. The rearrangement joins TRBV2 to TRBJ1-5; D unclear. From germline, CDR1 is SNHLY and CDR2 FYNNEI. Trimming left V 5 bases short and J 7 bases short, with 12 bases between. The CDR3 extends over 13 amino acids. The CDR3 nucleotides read TGTGCCAGCAGTACTGAGGGCGGCCAGCCCCAGCATTTT. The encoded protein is CASSTEGGQPQHF.

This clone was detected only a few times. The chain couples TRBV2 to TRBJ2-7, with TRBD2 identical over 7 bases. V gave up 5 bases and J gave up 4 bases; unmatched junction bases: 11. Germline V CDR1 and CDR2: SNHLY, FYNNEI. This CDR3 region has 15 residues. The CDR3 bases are TGTGCCAGCAGTCTTGGGGGGGGAGGAGAGTACGAGCAGTACTTC. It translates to CASSLGGGGEYEQYF.

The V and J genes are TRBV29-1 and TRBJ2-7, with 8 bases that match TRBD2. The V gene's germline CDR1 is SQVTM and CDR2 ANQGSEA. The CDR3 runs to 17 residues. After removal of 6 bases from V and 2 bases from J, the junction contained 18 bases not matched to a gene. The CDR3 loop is CSVRPGNGRVPPYEQYF. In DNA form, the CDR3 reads TGCAGCGTCCGCCCTGGGAACGGGAGGGTACCACCCTACGAGCAGTACTTC.

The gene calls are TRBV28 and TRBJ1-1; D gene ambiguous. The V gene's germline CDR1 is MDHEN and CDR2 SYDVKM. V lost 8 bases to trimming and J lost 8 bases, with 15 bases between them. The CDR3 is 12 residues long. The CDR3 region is CASLRGVREAFF. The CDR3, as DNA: TGTGCCAGCCTCCGGGGAGTTAGGGAAGCTTTCTTT.

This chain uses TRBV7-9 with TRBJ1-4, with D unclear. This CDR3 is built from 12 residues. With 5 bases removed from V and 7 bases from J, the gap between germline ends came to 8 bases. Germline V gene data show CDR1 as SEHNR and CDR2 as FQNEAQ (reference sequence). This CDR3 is CASSLRGEKLFF. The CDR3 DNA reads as TGTGCCAGCAGCCTACGTGGTGAAAAACTGTTTTTT.

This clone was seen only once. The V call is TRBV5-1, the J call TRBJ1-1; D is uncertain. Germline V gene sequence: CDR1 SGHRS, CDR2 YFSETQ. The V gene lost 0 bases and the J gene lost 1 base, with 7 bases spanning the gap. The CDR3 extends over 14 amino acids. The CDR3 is CASSLDAGNTEAFF. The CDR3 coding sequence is TGCGCCAGCAGCTTGGATGCGGGGAACACTGAAGCTTTCTTT.

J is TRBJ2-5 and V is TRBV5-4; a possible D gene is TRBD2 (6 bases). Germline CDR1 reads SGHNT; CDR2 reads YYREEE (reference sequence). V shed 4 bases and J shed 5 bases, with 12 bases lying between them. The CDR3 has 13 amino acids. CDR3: CASSPAGQETQYF. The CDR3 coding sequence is TGTGCCAGCAGCCCGGCGGGGCAGGAGACCCAGTACTTC.

CDR3 sequence (DNA): TGTGCCAGCTCTCTGGACACCGCCCGTGGCTACACCTTC. The encoded protein is CASSLDTARGYTF. The chain employs TRBV18 and TRBJ1-2, with a tentative D call TRBD1 (5 bases). Germline-derived CDR1 and CDR2 are KGHSH and LQKENI. The CDR3 is 13 residues long. V shed 6 bases and J shed 7 bases, with 15 bases lying between them.

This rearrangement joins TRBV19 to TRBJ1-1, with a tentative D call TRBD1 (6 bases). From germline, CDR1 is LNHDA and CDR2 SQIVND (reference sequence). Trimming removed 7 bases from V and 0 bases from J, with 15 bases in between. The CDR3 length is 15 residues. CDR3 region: CASTNLDSLNTEAFF. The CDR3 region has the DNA TGTGCCAGTACCAACCTGGACAGCCTGAACACTGAAGCTTTCTTT.

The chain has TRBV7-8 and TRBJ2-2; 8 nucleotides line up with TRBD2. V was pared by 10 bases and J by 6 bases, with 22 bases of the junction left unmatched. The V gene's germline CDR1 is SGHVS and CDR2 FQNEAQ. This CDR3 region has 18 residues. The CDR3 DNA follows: TGTGCCACCCCTAAAGCGGGTAGCGGGGCCATCAGGTCCGGGGAGCTGTTTTTT. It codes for CATPKAGSGAIRSGELFF.

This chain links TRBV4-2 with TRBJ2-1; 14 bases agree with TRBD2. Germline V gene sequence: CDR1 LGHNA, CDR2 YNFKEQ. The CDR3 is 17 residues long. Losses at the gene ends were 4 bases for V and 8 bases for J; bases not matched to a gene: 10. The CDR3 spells CASSPPLGTSGRDEQFF. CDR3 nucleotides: TGTGCCAGCAGCCCTCCACTCGGGACTAGCGGGAGAGATGAGCAGTTCTTC.

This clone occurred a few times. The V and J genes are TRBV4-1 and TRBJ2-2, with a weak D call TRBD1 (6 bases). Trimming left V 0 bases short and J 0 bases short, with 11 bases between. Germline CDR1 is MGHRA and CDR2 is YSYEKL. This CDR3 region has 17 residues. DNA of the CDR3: TGCGCCAGCAGCCAAGAATTCCGGACAGCGAACACCGGGGAGCTGTTTTTT. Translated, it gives CASSQEFRTANTGELFF.

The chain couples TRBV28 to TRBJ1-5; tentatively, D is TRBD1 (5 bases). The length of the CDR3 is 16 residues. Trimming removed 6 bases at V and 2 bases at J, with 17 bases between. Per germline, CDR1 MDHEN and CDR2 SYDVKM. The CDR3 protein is CASSLGHNRGNQPQHF. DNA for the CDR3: TGTGCCAGCAGCCTCGGACATAATCGGGGCAATCAGCCCCAGCATTTT. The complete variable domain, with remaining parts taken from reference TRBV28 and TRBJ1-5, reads DVKVTQSSRYLVKRTGEKVFLECVQDMDHENMFWYRQDPGLGLRLIYFSYDVKMKEKGDIPEGYSVSREKKERFSLILESASTNQTSMYLCASSLGHNRGNQPQHFGDGTRLSIL.

CDR3 sequence reads: CATSQNEKLFF. CDR3 sequence (DNA): TGTGCCACCAGCCAGAATGAAAAACTGTTTTTT. V usage is TRBV24-1 and J usage is TRBJ1-4, with D hard to call. V was shortened by 7 bases and J by 5 bases, with 4 bases between the two germline ends. CDR3 length: 11 residues. The germline gives CDR1 KGHDR, CDR2 SFDVKD.

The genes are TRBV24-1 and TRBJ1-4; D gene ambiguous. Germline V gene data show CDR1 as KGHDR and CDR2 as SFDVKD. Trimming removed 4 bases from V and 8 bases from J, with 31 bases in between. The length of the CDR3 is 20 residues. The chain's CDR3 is CATSEYDIGYLPPGIEKLFF. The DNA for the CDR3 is TGTGCCACCAGTGAATATGACATTGGCTACCTTCCTCCCGGGATCGAAAAACTGTTTTTT.

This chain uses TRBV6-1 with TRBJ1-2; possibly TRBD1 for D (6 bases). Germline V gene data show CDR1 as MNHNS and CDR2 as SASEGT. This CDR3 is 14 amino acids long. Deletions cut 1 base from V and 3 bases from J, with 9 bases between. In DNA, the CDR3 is TGTGCCAGCAGTGAAGGGACAGAATACTATGGCTACACCTTC. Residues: CASSEGTEYYGYTF.

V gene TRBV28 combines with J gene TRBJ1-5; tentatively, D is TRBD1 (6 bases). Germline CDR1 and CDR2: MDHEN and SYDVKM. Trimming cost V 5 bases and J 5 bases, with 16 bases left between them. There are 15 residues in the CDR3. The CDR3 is CASSPGGGGYQPQHF. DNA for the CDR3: TGTGCCAGCAGTCCCGGAGGGGGGGGCTATCAGCCCCAGCATTTT.

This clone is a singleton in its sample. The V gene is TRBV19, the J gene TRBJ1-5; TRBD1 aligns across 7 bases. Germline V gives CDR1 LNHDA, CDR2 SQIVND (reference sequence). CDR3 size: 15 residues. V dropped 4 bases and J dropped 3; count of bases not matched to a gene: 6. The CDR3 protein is CASSSSGTANQPQHF. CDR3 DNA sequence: TGTGCCAGTAGTAGCTCCGGGACAGCCAATCAGCCCCAGCATTTT.